The 25 T cell receptor beta chains in this list originate from one sample, sequenced in a study of breast tumors, draining lymph nodes, adjacent tissues. Samples came from axillary lymph nodes draining the breast cancer. TCRdb independently ran MiXCR on the multiplex PCR reads; one entry per CDR3 protein. The data hold 150,000 to 200,000 distinct CDR3 sequences, with about 30% observed a single time. Sequenced: axillary lymph node tissue. These receptors were taken from a female donor with breast cancer. Some clones in this sample may be carry-over from other donors' samples.

With regard to this clonotype: A much larger clone lies one base from this, so it may be a read error. The chain links TRBV6-5 to TRBJ2-7; D perhaps matches TRBD1 (6 bases). CDR3 length: 13 amino acids. Trimming left V 7 bases short and J 2 bases short, with 12 bases between. Germline lookup yields CDR1 MNHEY and CDR2 SVGAGI. CDR3 amino acids: CASKPGQTYEQYF. The CDR3 DNA reads as TGTGCCAGCAAGCCCGGACAGACCTACGAGCAGTACTTC.

This clonotype was seen repeatedly, ten times or more. The chain carries TRBV11-1 and TRBJ2-1, with D possibly matching TRBD2 (5 bases). V lost 5 bases, J lost 3 bases, and 17 bases lay in between. The CDR3 length is 16 residues. CDR1 and CDR2 from the germline V gene are SGHAT and FQDESV (reference sequence). DNA for the CDR3: TGTGCCAGCAGCCCGAGCGGCGGGTCGTACTACAATGAGCAGTTCTTC. Translation: CASSPSGGSYYNEQFF.

This clonotype was recorded many times. The chain links TRBV19 to TRBJ1-6, with D maybe TRBD1 (5 bases). The CDR3 length is 14 residues. The V and J ends lost 3 bases and 10 bases respectively, with 13 bases between them. CDR1 and CDR2 (germline): LNHDA, SQIVND (reference sequence). The CDR3 DNA sequence: TGTGCCAGTAGTATCCAGGGCAGCAAATCACCCCTCCACTTT. Its translation: CASSIQGSKSPLHF.

A few counts support this clonotype. The junction differs from germline at one of its ends, possibly a read error. V usage is TRBV6-1 and J usage is TRBJ2-7; D remains unclear. The CDR3 is made up of 13 amino acids. Germline lookup yields CDR1 MNHNS and CDR2 SASEGT. The CDR3 protein is CASSQAYSYEQYF. CDR3 nucleotides: TGTGCCAGCAGTCAAGCGTACTCCTACGAGCAGTACTTC.

Details on this clonotype: This clone may be a read error of a much larger clone one base away. V is TRBV19 and J is TRBJ1-2, with unresolved D. Trimming removed 6 bases from V and 12 bases from J, with 14 bases in between. The CDR3 extends over 11 amino acids. CDR1 and CDR2 from the germline V gene are LNHDA and SQIVND (reference sequence). The CDR3 DNA reads TGTGCCAGTAGCCTCGCCGAGGGCCACACCTTC. Its protein product is CASSLAEGHTF.

In regard to this clonotype: Given the absence of the conserved phenylalanine or tryptophan at the CDR3 end, a read error is likely. The genes are TRBV2 and TRBJ2-7; 7 bases line up with TRBD1. The V and J ends lost 4 bases and 3 bases, in that order; junction bases with no gene match: 3. This CDR3 has 13 amino acids. Germline V gene sequence: CDR1 SNHLY, CDR2 FYNNEI. This CDR3 reads CASSVRTGYEQYL. The CDR3 region has the DNA TGTGCCAGCAGTGTCAGGACAGGCTACGAGCAGTACCTC.

This clonotype was observed many times. V is TRBV9 and J is TRBJ2-7; TRBD1 matches at 7 bases. In germline, CDR1 is SGDLS, CDR2 YYNGEE. The CDR3 spans 15 residues. Losses at the gene ends were 0 bases for V and 5 bases for J; bases not matched to a gene: 8. CDR3 sequence (DNA): TGTGCCAGCAGCGTAGTACCAACAGGGGCGGACGAGCAGTACTTC. Its translation: CASSVVPTGADEQYF.

In its sample, this clonotype was seen many times. The chain recombines TRBV30 with TRBJ2-1; 8 bases are shared with TRBD2. The CDR3 length is 15 residues. V lost 5 bases and J lost 0; bases outside the gene matches: 6. CDR1 and CDR2 from the germline V gene are GTSNPN and SVGIG (reference sequence). CDR3 protein: CAWPASGSSYNEQFF. CDR3 coding DNA: TGTGCCTGGCCAGCCAGCGGGAGCTCCTACAATGAGCAGTTCTTC.

The V and J genes are TRBV19 and TRBJ1-6, with 8 bases that match TRBD1. The CDR3 has 15 residues. CDR1 LNHDA and CDR2 SQIVND come from the germline V gene (reference sequence). The junction had 4 bases not matched to a gene; V was cut back by 2 bases and J by 7 bases. The CDR3 protein is CASSIPGQGNSPLHF. The CDR3 region has the DNA TGTGCCAGTAGTATACCCGGACAGGGAAATTCACCCCTCCACTTT.

On this clonotype itself: Lacking the conserved final phenylalanine or tryptophan, this CDR3 likely reflects a read error. The limits of the CDR3 on the DNA are not certain, so only TCRdb's listed CDR3 is given. The chain couples TRBV9 to TRBJ1-6; the table's D call of TRBD1 was not tested on the DNA. The germline V gene encodes CDR1 SGDLS and CDR2 YYNGEE. 15 amino acids form the CDR3, both terminal residues included. This CDR3 reads CASSVDRAYNSPFHL.

Points on this clonotype: Given a much more abundant clone one base away, this may be a read error. The chain recombines TRBV6-5 with TRBJ2-6; perhaps TRBD1 as D (6 bases). This CDR3 has 14 amino acids. Germline V lookup: CDR1 MNHEY, CDR2 SVGAGI. The DNA for the CDR3 is TGTGCCAGCAGTCACGGGCAGGGGACCAACGCCCTGACTTTC. It translates to CASSHGQGTNALTF.

This clonotype was seen repeatedly, ten times or more. V gene TRBV12-3 or TRBV12-4 combines with J gene TRBJ1-6; D is ambiguous. The CDR3 extends over 14 amino acids. V lost 4 bases and J 6 bases, leaving 10 bases between the germline ends. DNA of the CDR3: TGTGCCAGCAGTTCCTTAGGTGGTAATTCACCCCTCCACTTT. Translation gives CASSSLGGNSPLHF.

Concerning this clonotype: The junction differs from germline at one of its ends, possibly a read error. V gene TRBV5-1 combines with J gene TRBJ2-7, with D tentatively TRBD1 or TRBD2 (5 bases each). CDR1 and CDR2 (germline): SGHRS, YFSETQ. This CDR3 has 13 residues. DNA of the CDR3: TGCGCCGGCAGCCCAACAGATAGGGGAGACCAGTACTTC. Translated: CAGSPTDRGDQYF.

This clonotype was counted at least ten times. J is TRBJ1-5 and V is TRBV3-1; 11 bases align to TRBD1. Looked up from germline, CDR1 is LGHDT and CDR2 is YNNKEL (reference sequence). The CDR3 contains 15 residues. Trimming removed 6 bases from V and 5 bases from J; junction bases left unmatched: 6. The CDR3 region has the DNA TGTGCCAGCAGTCGGACAGGGGGCGCCCATCAGCCCCAGCATTTT. The encoded protein is CASSRTGGAHQPQHF.

On this clonotype itself: A junction end diverges from the germline sequence, so it may reflect a read error. The V call is TRBV20-1, the J call TRBJ1-4; no firm D call. This CDR3 is 11 amino acids long. Germline-derived CDR1 and CDR2 are DFQATT and SNEGSKA (reference sequence). CDR3 nucleotides: TGCAGTGCTAGACCGTATGAAAAACTGTATTTT. Protein product: CSARPYEKLYF.

Ten or more counts support this clonotype. The chain uses TRBV24-1 and TRBJ2-1; D is perhaps TRBD1 (6 bases). CDR1 and CDR2 (germline): KGHDR, SFDVKD. V shed 4 bases and J shed 9 bases, with 12 bases lying between them. The CDR3 totals 13 residues. CDR3 sequence: CATSETYRAEQFF. Here the CDR3 DNA reads TGTGCCACCAGTGAAACTTACAGGGCTGAGCAGTTCTTC.

On this clonotype: With a much larger clone just one base away, this may be a read error. The chain combines TRBV5-5 with TRBJ2-1; D could derive from TRBD1 or TRBD2 (6 bases each). Trimming shortened V by 0 bases and J by 8 bases, and 18 bases separated the two germline ends. Per germline, CDR1 SGHKS and CDR2 YYEKEE (reference sequence). This CDR3 has 16 amino acids. CDR3 sequence reads: CASSLGRGAVFYEQFF. The CDR3 DNA is TGTGCCAGCAGCTTGGGAAGGGGGGCCGTTTTCTATGAGCAGTTCTTC.

The J gene is TRBJ2-2, the V gene TRBV29-1, with a tentative D call TRBD1 (5 bases). Germline V gene data show CDR1 as SQVTM and CDR2 as ANQGSEA. This CDR3 contains 11 residues. Trimming removed 8 bases at V and 9 bases at J, with 13 bases between. CDR3 region: CSPNGARELFF. In nucleotides, the CDR3 is TGCAGCCCCAATGGGGCCAGGGAGCTGTTTTTT.

This clonotype was recorded many times. The chain is built from TRBV12-3 or TRBV12-4 and TRBJ2-1; perhaps TRBD1 as D (6 bases). The CDR3 is 15 residues long. The V and J ends lost 4 bases and 8 bases respectively, with 18 bases between them. The CDR3 loop reads CASSSQGHRGDEQFF. CDR3 sequence (DNA): TGTGCCAGCAGTTCGCAGGGACACCGAGGCGATGAGCAGTTCTTC.

The chain carries TRBV2 and TRBJ1-6; possible D gene TRBD1, 5 bases. Germline V CDR1 and CDR2: SNHLY, FYNNEI. Trimming removed 7 bases at V and 13 bases at J, with 20 bases between. The CDR3 is 14 amino acids. The CDR3 coding sequence is TGTGCCAGCACCCCCCCAGTTAGGGGTTTCCCCCTCCACTTT. This codes for CASTPPVRGFPLHF. The full variable domain, in which reference TRBV2 and TRBJ1-6 provide the parts outside the CDR3, is EPEVTQTPSHQVTQMGQEVILRCVPISNHLYFYWYRQILGQKVEFLVSFYNNEISEKSEIFDDQFSVERPDGSNFTLKIRSTKLEDSAMYFCASTPPVRGFPLHFGNGTRLTVT.

The chain carries TRBV7-2 and TRBJ2-1, with D tentatively TRBD2 (5 bases). V lost 5 bases to trimming and J lost 5 bases, with 22 bases between them. From germline, CDR1 is SGHTA and CDR2 FQGNSA. The CDR3 is 17 amino acids. DNA of the CDR3: TGTGCCAGCAGCCCACTCTGGTCCAGCGGCCAAGACAATGAGCAGTTCTTC. Translation gives CASSPLWSSGQDNEQFF.

A remark on this clonotype: A much larger clone lies a single base off, so this may be a read error. Since the CDR3 does not end with the conserved phenylalanine or tryptophan, this likely comes from a read error. The chain employs TRBV9 and TRBJ2-7; unclear D gene. This CDR3 is built from 13 residues. The V end lost 3 bases, the J end lost 3 bases, and 10 bases lay between the germline ends. Per germline, CDR1 SGDLS and CDR2 YYNGEE. The CDR3 DNA reads as TGTGCCAGCAGCGGAAGAAACGGCTACGAGCAGTACTCC. Protein sequence: CASSGRNGYEQYS.

This clonotype was recorded at least ten times. At one end, the junction sequence differs from germline, possibly due to a read error. The chain joins TRBV25-1 to TRBJ2-7; D call uncertain. Germline V gene data show CDR1 as MGHDK and CDR2 as SYGVNS. This CDR3 region has 14 residues. The CDR3 sequence: CASSQYDTTYEQYF. CDR3 bases: TGTGCCAGCAGTCAATACGATACGACGTACGAGCAGTACTTC.

This clonotype was counted a single time. The V call is TRBV7-3, the J call TRBJ2-5; 14 nucleotides match TRBD2. The germline CDR1 and CDR2 sequences are SGHTA and FQGTGA. V gave up 4 bases and J gave up 0 bases; unmatched junction bases: 4. The CDR3 is 17 residues long. The CDR3: CASSSGTSGGHQETQYF. The CDR3, as DNA: TGTGCCAGCAGCTCGGGGACTAGCGGGGGACACCAAGAGACCCAGTACTTC.

V usage is TRBV2 and J usage is TRBJ1-5; 9 nucleotides match TRBD1. Unmatched junction bases numbered 4, after V lost 7 bases and J lost 3 bases. The CDR3 is made up of 14 amino acids. Germline assignment: CDR1 SNHLY and CDR2 FYNNEI. The CDR3 DNA is TGTGCCAGCATGGGACAGGGCAACAATCAGCCCCAGCATTTT. As protein: CASMGQGNNQPQHF.